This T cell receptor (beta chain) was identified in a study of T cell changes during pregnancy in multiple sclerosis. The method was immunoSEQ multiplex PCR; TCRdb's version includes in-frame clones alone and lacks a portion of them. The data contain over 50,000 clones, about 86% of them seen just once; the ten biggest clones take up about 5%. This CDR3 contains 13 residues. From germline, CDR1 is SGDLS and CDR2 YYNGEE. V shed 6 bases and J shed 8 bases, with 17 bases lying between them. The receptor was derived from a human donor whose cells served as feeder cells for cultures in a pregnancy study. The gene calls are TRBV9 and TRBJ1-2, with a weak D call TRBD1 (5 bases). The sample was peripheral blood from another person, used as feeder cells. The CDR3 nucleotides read TGTGCCAGCAACCCCGGGCAGGGACTAGGCTACACCTTC. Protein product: CASNPGQGLGYTF.